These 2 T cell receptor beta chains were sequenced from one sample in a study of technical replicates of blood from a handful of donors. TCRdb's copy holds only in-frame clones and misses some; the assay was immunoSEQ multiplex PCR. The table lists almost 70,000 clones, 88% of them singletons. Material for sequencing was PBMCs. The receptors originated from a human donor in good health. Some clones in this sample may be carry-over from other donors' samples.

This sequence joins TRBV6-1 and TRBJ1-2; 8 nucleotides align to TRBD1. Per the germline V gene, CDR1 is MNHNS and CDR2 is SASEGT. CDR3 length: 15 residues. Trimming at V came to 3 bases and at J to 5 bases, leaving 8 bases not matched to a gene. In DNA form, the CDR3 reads TGTGCCAGCAGTGAGGCGGGGACAGGTAGATATGGCTACACCTTC. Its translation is CASSEAGTGRYGYTF.

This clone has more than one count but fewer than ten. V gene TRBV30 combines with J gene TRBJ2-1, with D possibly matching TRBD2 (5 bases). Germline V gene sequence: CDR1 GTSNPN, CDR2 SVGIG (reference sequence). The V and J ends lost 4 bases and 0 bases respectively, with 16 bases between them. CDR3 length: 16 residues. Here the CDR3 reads CAWTRKDSVSYNEQFF. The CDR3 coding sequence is TGTGCCTGGACCAGGAAGGACTCGGTCTCCTACAATGAGCAGTTCTTC. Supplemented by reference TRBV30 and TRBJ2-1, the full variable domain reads SQTIHQWPATLVQPVGSPLSLECTVEGTSNPNLYWYRQAAGRGLQLLFYSVGIGQISSEVPQNLSASRPQDRQFILSSKKLLLSDSGFYLCAWTRKDSVSYNEQFFGPGTRLTVL.